This T cell receptor (beta chain) appears in the sequencing data of a study of blood T cell repertoires in COVID-19. Whole-study context: The study drew acute and convalescent COVID-19 samples from the United States, Italy and Spain.

V shed 3 bases, J shed 7 bases, and the junction held 11 bases outside the gene matches. The CDR3 totals 18 residues. Per germline, CDR1 SGHRS and CDR2 YFSETQ. Clones were sequenced by immunoSEQ multiplex PCR, and TCRdb holds only the in-frame ones, with some missing. The sample records about 310,000 clones, around nine tenths being singletons. The receptor comes from a man between 60 and 75 years old who had recovered from COVID-19. The sequencing sample was made of PBMCs or T cells enriched from blood (not recorded which). V is TRBV5-1 and J is TRBJ1-6; 12 bases align to TRBD1. CDR3 DNA sequence: TGCGCCAGCAGCTCCGATGGGACAGGGGGCGCAGGAAATTCACCCCTCCACTTT. Its translation: CASSSDGTGGAGNSPLHF.